Following are 4 T cell receptor beta chains from one sample sequenced in a study of blood T cell repertoires in COVID-19 (dated by TCRdb to 2020 to 2022). The library was generated by the immunoSEQ multiplex PCR assay. Not all clones reach the TCRdb copy of this immuneACCESS table, which keeps in-frame sequences only. Checked studies attribute under half of the gap to unresolved V genes and leave the rest unexplained. In this sample the table shows about 190,000 clones, 65% to 85% of which occur a single time. About 5.5% of the sample belongs to the ten largest clones. Sequencing used peripheral blood. The receptors here all came from a woman under 40 with acute or convalescent COVID-19.

The V and J genes are TRBV5-1 and TRBJ2-1; D is possibly TRBD2 (6 bases). CDR3 length: 14 residues. Trimming removed 2 bases from V and 5 bases from J, with 11 bases in between. Germline V lookup: CDR1 SGHRS, CDR2 YFSETQ. The CDR3 region has the DNA TGCGCCAGCAGCTTAAGGGACTTCGACAATGAGCAGTTCTTC. It specifies CASSLRDFDNEQFF.

A single count supports this clone. The DNA of the CDR3 is TGTGCCATCAGTGAGAGACTAGGATCCCCTGCGTTCTTC. Translating gives CAISERLGSPAFF. The rearrangement uses TRBV10-3 and TRBJ2-1, with D perhaps matching TRBD2 (6 bases). Germline assignment: CDR1 ENHRY and CDR2 SYGVKD. The CDR3 spans 13 residues. V was shortened by 2 bases and J by 15 bases, with 17 bases between the two germline ends.

The chain employs TRBV24-1 and TRBJ2-1; TRBD1 matches at 7 bases. CDR1 is KGHDR and CDR2 is SFDVKD in the germline V gene. The CDR3 is 15 residues long. V dropped 0 bases and J dropped 7; count of bases not matched to a gene: 5. For the CDR3, the DNA is TGTGCCACCAGTGATTTGCGACAGGGTTTTAATGAGCAGTTCTTC. This codes for CATSDLRQGFNEQFF.

The V gene is TRBV6-1, the J gene TRBJ1-1; D remains ambiguous. CDR1 and CDR2 (germline): MNHNS, SASEGT. Trimming removed 1 base at V and 2 bases at J, with 8 bases between. The CDR3 is 14 residues long. The CDR3 DNA is TGTGCCAGCAGTGAAGGGCCAGATAACACTGAAGCTTTCTTT. Translated, it gives CASSEGPDNTEAFF.